This TCR beta chain was observed in a study of blood T cells in healthy people across ages. The authors ran a second PCR of about 7 to 11 cycles using a sample-barcoded 5' primer and a J-beta primer mix. Every cDNA molecule bore a tag from a template-switch adaptor containing 12 random nucleotides. TCRdb re-derived calls from the 5' RACE reads in MiXCR, one entry per CDR3 protein. The repertoire consists of roughly 1.7 million distinct CDR3 sequences, with about 32% occurring once and the leading ten covering about 10%. Findings of the study overall: Long-lived and aged donors differed, with more naive CD4+ cells and higher diversity in the long-lived.

As to this clonotype: Its specificity is unknown.

The CDR3 consists of 15 residues. Sequenced: blood. The sequence was obtained from a woman in her 30s in good health. V and J are TRBV21-1 and TRBJ2-2; the table assigns TRBD1, which was not confirmed against the DNA. TRBV21-1 is described as a pseudogene. The CDR3, as DNA: TGTGCCAGCAGCAAAAGGGCCAGGGCCACCGGGGAGCTGTTTTTT. This sequence encodes CASSKRARATGELFF.